This is a list of T cell receptor beta chains from one sample in a study of a mutant IDH1 vaccine in newly diagnosed glioma. Antigens of these TCRs are unknown. Here immunoSEQ multiplex PCR was the method, and the copy in TCRdb shows in-frame clones only, minus some. The sample shows just under 80,000 clones, over 75% of them seen only once. Sequenced material: PBMCs, taken from a glioma patient whose treatment included an IDH1 peptide vaccine. Receptors were obtained from a woman between 45 and 65 years old with glioma. The CDR3 runs from the conserved cysteine through the conserved F or W. A D gene is named only where the DNA matches it firmly. Not every row has a clone size; where given, it reads once, few, many or a size class.

cdr3_nt cdr3_aa d_call clone_size j_call v_call
TGTGCCAGCAGCTCAGACGGCAGTAACACTGAAGCTTTCTTT CASSSDGSNTEAFF - - TRBJ1-1 TRBV7-8
TGTGCCAGCAGCTTATTACGGTCGAACACTGAAGCTTTCTTT CASSLLRSNTEAFF - - TRBJ1-1 TRBV7-9
TGTGCCAGCAGTTTAGGGACAACTAATGAAAAACTGTTTTTT CASSLGTTNEKLFF - - TRBJ1-4 TRBV28
TGTGCCAGCAGCTTAGATAGCGGGGCCCCTAATGAAAAACTGTTTTTT CASSLDSGAPNEKLFF - - TRBJ1-4 TRBV11-2
TGTGCCAGCAGTGAAGCCCCCTCGCGGGGAGAGACCCAGTACTTC CASSEAPSRGETQYF - - TRBJ2-5 TRBV6-1
TGTGCCAGCAGCTTAGGGTCCTTTTTTGCTGGCTACACCTTC CASSLGSFFAGYTF - - TRBJ1-2 TRBV7-9
TGTGCCAGCAGCGAACAGGGTCAGCCCCAGCATTTT CASSEQGQPQHF - once TRBJ1-5 TRBV7-9
TGTGCCAGCAGCCCGATGTTAGCGCACCAAGAGACCCAGTACTTC CASSPMLAHQETQYF - - TRBJ2-5 TRBV7-2
TGTGCCAGCACCAGGACAGGGGGTATTAGCTATGGCTACACCTTC CASTRTGGISYGYTF TRBD1 - TRBJ1-2 TRBV11-2
TGTGCCAGCAGCTGGACTAGCGCACCCTACGAGCAGTACTTC CASSWTSAPYEQYF TRBD2 - TRBJ2-7 TRBV5-8
TGCGCCAGCAGCCAACAAACGGGGTACGAGCAGTACTTC CASSQQTGYEQYF - - TRBJ2-7 TRBV4-1
TGTGCCAGCAGTTTAGTGAATTCACCCCTCCACTTT CASSLVNSPLHF - - TRBJ1-6 TRBV28
TGTGCCAGCAGTCATGGACTACACTACGAGCAGTACTTC CASSHGLHYEQYF - - TRBJ2-7 TRBV2
TGCGCCAGCAGCCAAAACCGGGAGGGGCAGTTCTTC CASSQNREGQFF TRBD2 - TRBJ2-1 TRBV5-1
TGTGCCAGCAGCAGAATGGGAGACAATGAAGCTTTCTTT CASSRMGDNEAFF - - TRBJ1-1 TRBV6-1